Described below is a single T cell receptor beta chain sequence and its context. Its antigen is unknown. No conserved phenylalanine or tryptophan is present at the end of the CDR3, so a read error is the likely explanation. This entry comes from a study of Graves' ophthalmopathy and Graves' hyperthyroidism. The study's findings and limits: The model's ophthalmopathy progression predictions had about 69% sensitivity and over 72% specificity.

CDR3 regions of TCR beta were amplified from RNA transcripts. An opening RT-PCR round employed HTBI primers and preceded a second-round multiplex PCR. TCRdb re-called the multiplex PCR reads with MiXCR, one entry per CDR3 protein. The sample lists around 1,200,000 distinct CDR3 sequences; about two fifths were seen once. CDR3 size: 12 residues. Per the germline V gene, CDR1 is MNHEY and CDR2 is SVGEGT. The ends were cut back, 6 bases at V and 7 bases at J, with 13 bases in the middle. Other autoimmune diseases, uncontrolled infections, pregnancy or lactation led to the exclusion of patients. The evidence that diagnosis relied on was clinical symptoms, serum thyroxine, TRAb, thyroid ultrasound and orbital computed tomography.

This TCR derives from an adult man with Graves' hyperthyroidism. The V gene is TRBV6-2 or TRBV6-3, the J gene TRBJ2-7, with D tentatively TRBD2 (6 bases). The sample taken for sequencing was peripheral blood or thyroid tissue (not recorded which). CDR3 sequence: CASRTAGIEQYL. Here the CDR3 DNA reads TGTGCCAGCAGGACTGCGGGGATTGAGCAGTACCTC.